This T cell receptor (beta chain) was recovered during a study of blood T cell repertoires in COVID-19. Whole-study context: Collection of acute and convalescent COVID-19 samples took place in the United States, Italy and Spain. Nucleic acid was either cDNA or gDNA, and it came from T cells, B-cell-depleted T cells, or PBMCs.

Germline V gives CDR1 SQVTM, CDR2 ANQGSEA. This CDR3 comprises 14 residues. Losses at the gene ends were 5 bases for V and 8 bases for J; bases not matched to a gene: 8. As processed by the authors: Estimated nucleated cell counts came from reference gene primer amplification. Profiling relied on immunoSEQ multiplex PCR, and the TCRdb table lists in-frame clones only, not all of them. V, J and clone size are those of that table, while D and trimming were read from the DNA. Of roughly 250,000 clones listed, about 80% were seen once; the top ten hold 7.5% to 9%. The sample holds one count of this clone.

Sequencing was done on a sample of peripheral blood. The chain is built from TRBV29-1 and TRBJ2-1; TRBD2 matches 11 bases. The TCR sequence derives from a human donor in a cohort sampled during active COVID-19. In DNA form, the CDR3 reads TGCAGCGTTTTTAGCGGGAGGGCCACAGATGAGCAGTTCTTC. As protein: CSVFSGRATDEQFF.